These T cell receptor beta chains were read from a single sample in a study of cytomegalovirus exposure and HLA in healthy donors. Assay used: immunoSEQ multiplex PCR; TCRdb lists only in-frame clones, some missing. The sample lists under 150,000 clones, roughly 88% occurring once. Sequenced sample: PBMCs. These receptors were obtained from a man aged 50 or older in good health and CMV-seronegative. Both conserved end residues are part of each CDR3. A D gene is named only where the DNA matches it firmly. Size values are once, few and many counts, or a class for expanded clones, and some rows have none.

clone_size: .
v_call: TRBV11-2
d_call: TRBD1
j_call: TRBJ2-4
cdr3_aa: CASRSRDRGRNIQYF
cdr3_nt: TGTGCCAGCAGATCCCGGGACAGGGGGCGGAACATTCAGTACTTC

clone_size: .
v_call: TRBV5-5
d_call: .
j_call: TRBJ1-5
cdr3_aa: CASGQHYSNQPQHF
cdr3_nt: TGTGCCAGCGGACAGCACTATAGCAATCAGCCCCAGCATTTT

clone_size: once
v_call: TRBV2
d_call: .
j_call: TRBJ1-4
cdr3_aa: CASSDRTADEKLFF
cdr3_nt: TGTGCCAGCAGTGATCGGACTGCTGATGAAAAACTGTTTTTT

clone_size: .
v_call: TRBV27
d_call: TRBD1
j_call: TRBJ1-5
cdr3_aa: CASRDGTGVQPQHF
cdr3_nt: TGTGCCAGCAGGGACGGGACAGGGGTACAACCCCAGCATTTT

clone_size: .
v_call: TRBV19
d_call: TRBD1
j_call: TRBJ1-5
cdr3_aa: CASSPQGLVNQPQHF
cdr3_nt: TGTGCCAGTAGTCCACAGGGGTTAGTCAATCAGCCCCAGCATTTT

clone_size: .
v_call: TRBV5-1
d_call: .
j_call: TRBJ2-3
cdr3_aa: CASSSTTGFTTDTQYF
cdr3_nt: TGCGCCAGCAGCTCGACCACAGGATTCACCACAGATACGCAGTATTTT

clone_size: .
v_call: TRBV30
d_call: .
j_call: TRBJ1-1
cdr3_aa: CAWSLGHNFGAFF
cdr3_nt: TGTGCCTGGAGTCTTGGGCATAACTTTGGAGCTTTCTTT

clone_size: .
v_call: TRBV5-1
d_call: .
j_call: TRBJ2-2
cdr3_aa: CASSLARMNTGELFF
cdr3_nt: TGCGCCAGCAGCTTGGCCAGGATGAACACCGGGGAGCTGTTTTTT

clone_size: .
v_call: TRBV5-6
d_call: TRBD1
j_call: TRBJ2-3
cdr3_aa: CASSSRDRGTDTQYF
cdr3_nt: TGTGCCAGCAGCTCCCGGGACAGGGGAACAGATACGCAGTATTTT

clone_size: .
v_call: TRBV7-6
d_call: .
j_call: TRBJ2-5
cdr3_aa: CASSLAFLGRETQYF
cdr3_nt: TGTGCCAGCAGCTTAGCTTTCTTGGGGCGGGAGACCCAGTACTTC

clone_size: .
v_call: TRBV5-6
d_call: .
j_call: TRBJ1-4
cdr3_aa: CASSLIPDRPGTNEKLFF
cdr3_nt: TGTGCCAGCAGCCTCATCCCAGACAGGCCGGGGACTAATGAAAAACTGTTTTTT

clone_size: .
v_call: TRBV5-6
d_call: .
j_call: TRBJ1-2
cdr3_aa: CASSLLRGGYTF
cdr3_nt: TGTGCCAGCAGCTTGCTTCGGGGTGGCTACACCTTC

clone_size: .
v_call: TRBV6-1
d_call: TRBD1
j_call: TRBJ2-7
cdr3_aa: CASSVSGQGVYEQYF
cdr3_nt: TGTGCCAGCAGTGTATCAGGACAGGGGGTATACGAGCAGTACTTC

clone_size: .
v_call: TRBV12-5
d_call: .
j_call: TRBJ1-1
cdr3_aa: CASGPPPRRISNTEAFF
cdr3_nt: TGTGCTAGTGGTCCCCCCCCAAGGCGGATCTCGAACACTGAAGCTTTCTTT

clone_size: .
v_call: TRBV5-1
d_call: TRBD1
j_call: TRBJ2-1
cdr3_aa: CASSSRDSHLNEQFF
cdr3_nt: TGCGCCAGCAGCTCCCGGGACAGCCATCTCAATGAGCAGTTCTTC

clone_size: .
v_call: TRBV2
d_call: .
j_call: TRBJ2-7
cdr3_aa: CASSEEEGYYEQYF
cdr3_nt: TGTGCCAGCAGTGAAGAGGAGGGTTACTACGAGCAGTACTTC

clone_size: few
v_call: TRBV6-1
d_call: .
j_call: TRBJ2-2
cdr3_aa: CASSELAGHTGELFF
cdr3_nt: TGTGCCAGCAGTGAATTGGCAGGGCACACCGGGGAGCTGTTTTTT

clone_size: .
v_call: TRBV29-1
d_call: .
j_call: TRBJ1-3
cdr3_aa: CSVLGNTIYF
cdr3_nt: TGCAGCGTCCTGGGAAACACCATATATTTT

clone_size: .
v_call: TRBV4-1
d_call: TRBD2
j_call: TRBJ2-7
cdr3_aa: CASSQQLTSGGVTYEQYF
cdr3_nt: TGCGCCAGCAGCCAACAACTCACTAGCGGGGGCGTCACCTACGAGCAGTACTTC

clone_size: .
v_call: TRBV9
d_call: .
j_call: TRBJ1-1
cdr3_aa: CASSVDGGPEAFF
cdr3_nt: TGTGCCAGCAGCGTAGACGGGGGTCCTGAAGCTTTCTTT

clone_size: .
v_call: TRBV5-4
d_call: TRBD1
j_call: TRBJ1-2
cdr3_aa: CASSLDRGSGGYTF
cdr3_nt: TGTGCCAGCAGCTTGGACAGGGGATCAGGAGGCTACACCTTC

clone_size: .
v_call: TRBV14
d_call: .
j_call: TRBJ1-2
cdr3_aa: CASSQEREVGGVNYGYTF
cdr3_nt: TGTGCCAGCAGCCAAGAAAGGGAAGTGGGAGGAGTGAACTATGGCTACACCTTC

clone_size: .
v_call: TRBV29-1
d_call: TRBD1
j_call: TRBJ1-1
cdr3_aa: CSVEKGQRHTEAFF
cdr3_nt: TGCAGCGTTGAAAAGGGACAGCGTCACACTGAAGCTTTCTTT

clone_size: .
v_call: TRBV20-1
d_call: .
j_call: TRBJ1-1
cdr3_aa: CSASSGTEAFF
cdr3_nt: TGCAGTGCTAGCTCGGGTACTGAAGCTTTCTTT

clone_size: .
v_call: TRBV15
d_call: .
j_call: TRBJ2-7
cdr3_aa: CATSRDRQYEQYF
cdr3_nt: TGTGCCACCAGCAGAGACCGACAGTACGAGCAGTACTTC

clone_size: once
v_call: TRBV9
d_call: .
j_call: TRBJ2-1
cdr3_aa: CASSLAGDTYNEQFF
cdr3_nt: TGTGCCAGCAGCCTCGCCGGAGATACCTACAATGAGCAGTTCTTC

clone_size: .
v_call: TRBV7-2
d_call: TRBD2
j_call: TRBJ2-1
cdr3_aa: CASSSRRLANEQFF
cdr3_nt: TGTGCCAGCAGCTCCCGTAGACTAGCGAATGAGCAGTTCTTC

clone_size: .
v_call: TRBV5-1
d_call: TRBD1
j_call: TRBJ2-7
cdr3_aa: CASSPGTGDYEQYF
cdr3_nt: TGCGCCAGCAGCCCCGGGACAGGGGACTACGAGCAGTACTTC

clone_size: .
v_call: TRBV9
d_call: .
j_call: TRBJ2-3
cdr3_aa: CASSVASEAADTQYF
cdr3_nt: TGTGCCAGCAGCGTAGCTTCGGAGGCCGCAGATACGCAGTATTTT

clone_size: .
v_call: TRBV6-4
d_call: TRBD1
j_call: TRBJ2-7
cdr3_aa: CAKQPRQGEYEQYF
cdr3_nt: TGTGCCAAACAACCCCGACAGGGCGAGTACGAGCAGTACTTC

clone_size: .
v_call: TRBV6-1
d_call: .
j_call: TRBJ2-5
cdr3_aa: CATLLGEETQYF
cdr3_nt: TGTGCCACTTTGTTGGGAGAAGAGACCCAGTACTTC

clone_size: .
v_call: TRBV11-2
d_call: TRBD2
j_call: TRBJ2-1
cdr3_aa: CASSFGSAGGSYNEQFF
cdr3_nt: TGTGCCAGCAGCTTTGGGTCAGCGGGGGGCTCCTACAATGAGCAGTTCTTC

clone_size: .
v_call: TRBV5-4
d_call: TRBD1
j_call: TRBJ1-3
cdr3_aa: CASSSGQVGNTIYF
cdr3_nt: TGTGCCAGCAGCTCGGGACAGGTCGGAAACACCATATATTTT

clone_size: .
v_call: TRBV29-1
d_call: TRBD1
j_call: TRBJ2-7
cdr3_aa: CSAQGQGNYYEQYF
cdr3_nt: TGCAGCGCACAGGGACAGGGGAACTACTACGAGCAGTACTTC

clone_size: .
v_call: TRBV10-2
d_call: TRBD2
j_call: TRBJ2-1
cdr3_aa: CASSGSGTSGYNEQFF
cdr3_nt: TGCGCCAGCAGTGGTTCCGGGACTAGCGGCTACAATGAGCAGTTCTTC

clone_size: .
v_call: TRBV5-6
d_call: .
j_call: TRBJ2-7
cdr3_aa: CASSPSYEQYF
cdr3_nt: TGTGCCAGCAGCCCTTCCTACGAGCAGTACTTC

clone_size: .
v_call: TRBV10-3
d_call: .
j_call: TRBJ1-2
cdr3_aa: CAISDTGYGYTF
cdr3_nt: TGTGCCATCAGTGACACAGGCTATGGCTACACCTTC